The sequence of this T cell receptor beta chain was determined in a study of beta chain features in type 1 diabetes. The entirety of the isolated RNA underwent reverse transcription, so expressed TCRB transcripts were sequenced. Some clones are missing from TCRdb's copy, which holds only in-frame ones; the method was immunoSEQ multiplex PCR. The sample yields some 410,000 clones, roughly 11% seen once. The sequence was obtained from a woman aged 18-30 years in good health. The specimen sequenced was naive CD4+ T cells from blood.

The CDR3 region has the DNA TGTGCCAGCTCAGCTCATCCTGGGGGAGGAGGAGATACGCAGTATTTT. Amino acids: CASSAHPGGGGDTQYF. The chain links TRBV18 to TRBJ2-3, with D possibly being TRBD2 (6 bases). This CDR3 has 16 residues. V was trimmed by 5 bases and J by 5 bases, leaving 20 bases between them. CDR1 is KGHSH and CDR2 is LQKENI in the germline V gene.